The next 21 T cell receptor beta chains were all read from a single sample in a study of spatial heterogeneity in lung cancer. Time point noted: sample taken at primary tumor resection. No cells were sorted before sequencing. The whole RNA sequenced was extracted from tumor, nontumor lung or frozen PBMC. TCRdb re-analysed the 5' RACE reads in MiXCR, keeping a single row per CDR3 protein. Of fewer than 2,500 distinct CDR3 sequences in the sample, 10% to 15% were seen once. Sequenced material: normal lung tissue next to the tumor, taken at surgery. These receptors were collected from a male donor with early-stage non-small cell lung cancer.

In its sample, this clonotype ranks as medium-sized. For a library built for alpha chains, this beta chain is a stray read; little rests on its size. V gene TRBV20-1 combines with J gene TRBJ2-5; 10 bases are a match to TRBD2. Germline V gives CDR1 DFQATT, CDR2 SNEGSKA (reference sequence). This CDR3 has 12 amino acids. The CDR3 DNA is TGCAGCCCTAGCGGGGGCCTAGAGACCCAGTACTTC. It is translated as CSPSGGLETQYF.

This clonotype is labeled medium-sized (0.01 to 0.1%). For a library built for alpha chains, this beta chain is a stray read; little rests on its size. This sequence joins TRBV5-6 and TRBJ1-1; D possibly corresponds to TRBD1 (6 bases). V gave up 5 bases and J gave up 3 bases, with 17 bases separating them. Germline V CDR1 and CDR2: SGHDT, YYEEEE. The CDR3 is 15 residues long. DNA for the CDR3: TGTGCCAGCAGACGGAGGGGGGCTCATGACACTGAAGCTTTCTTT. Protein: CASRRRGAHDTEAFF.

This clonotype is judged medium-sized. One junction end disagrees with the germline gene, perhaps due to a read error. The size of this beta chain means little, since it is a stray read in a library made for alpha chains. The chain recombines TRBV30 with TRBJ1-5; TRBD1 aligns across 7 bases. Germline V CDR1 and CDR2: GTSNPN, SVGIG (reference sequence). This CDR3 has 15 amino acids. The CDR3 DNA sequence: TGTGCCTGGAGTGTACGGGGACAGATTAATCGGCCCCAGCATTTT. Its translation: CAWSVRGQINRPQHF.

By share, this clonotype ranks as medium-sized. A library made for alpha chains picked up this beta chain off target, so its size means little. J is TRBJ2-7 and V is TRBV2; the D gene could be TRBD1 or TRBD2 (7 bases each). There are 15 residues in the CDR3. With 6 bases removed from V and 7 bases from J, the gap between germline ends came to 22 bases. From germline, CDR1 is SNHLY and CDR2 FYNNEI. The CDR3 nucleotides are TGTGCCAGCAGCTTCAGCGGGACAGCTTATCAGGAGCAGTACTTC. It specifies CASSFSGTAYQEQYF.

This clonotype qualifies as medium-sized. This beta chain is off target for a library built for alpha chains, so its abundance means little. The V gene is TRBV7-9, the J gene TRBJ2-1, with 8 bases matching TRBD2. This CDR3 has 14 residues. Germline V gene sequence: CDR1 SEHNR, CDR2 FQNEAQ (reference sequence). V was pared by 1 base and J by 7 bases, with 3 bases of the junction left unmatched. The CDR3 spells CASSLGVAGNEQFF. DNA for the CDR3: TGTGCCAGCAGCTTAGGAGTAGCGGGGAATGAGCAGTTCTTC.

Sample share makes this clonotype medium-sized. A library made for alpha chains picked up this beta chain off target, so its size means little. This chain connects TRBV27 to TRBJ2-1; possibly TRBD1 for D (6 bases). The CDR3 sequence is 14 residues long. V was pared by 5 bases and J by 6 bases, with 14 bases between. The germline gives CDR1 MNHEY, CDR2 SMNVEV (reference sequence). This CDR3 reads CASSRLGAGNEQFF. Written as DNA, the CDR3 is TGTGCCAGCAGTCGTCTGGGGGCGGGCAATGAGCAGTTCTTC.

This clonotype is medium-sized (0.01 to 0.1%) in the sample. This beta chain is an unintended read in a library built for alpha chains; its size means little. V gene TRBV3-1 combines with J gene TRBJ1-1, with TRBD1 matching 7 bases. Unmatched junction bases numbered 8, after V lost 3 bases and J lost 10 bases. The CDR3 is 13 residues long. The germline gives CDR1 LGHDT, CDR2 YNNKEL (reference sequence). Here the CDR3 DNA reads TGTGCCAGCAGCCAGCGACAGGGAGGGACAGCTTTCTTT. Protein product: CASSQRQGGTAFF. The whole variable domain, remainder taken from reference TRBV3-1 and TRBJ1-1, is DTAVSQTPKYLVTQMGNDKSIKCEQNLGHDTMYWYKQDSKKFLKIMFSYNNKELIINETVPNRFSPKSPDKAHLNLHINSLELGDSAVYFCASSQRQGGTAFFGQGTRLTVV.

This clonotype was found many times. Little can be read into the size of this beta chain, an off-target read in a library designed for alpha chains. This chain uses TRBV5-1 with TRBJ2-2; D not resolved. The CDR3 spans 14 residues. Trimming removed 4 bases from V and 2 bases from J, with 9 bases in between. Germline V CDR1 and CDR2: SGHRS, YFSETQ. The CDR3 region is CASSPGHNTGELFF. CDR3 bases: TGCGCCAGCAGCCCCGGGCATAACACCGGGGAGCTGTTTTTT.

In its sample, this clonotype was seen many times. For a library built for alpha chains, this beta chain is a stray read; little rests on its size. The gene calls are TRBV18 and TRBJ2-3; 8 positions match TRBD1. Germline V gives CDR1 KGHSH, CDR2 LQKENI. J lost 3 bases, V lost 5 bases, and 7 bases had no gene match. The CDR3 spans 15 residues. The CDR3 loop is CASSTRQGKTDTQYF. The CDR3 bases are TGTGCCAGCTCAACTAGACAGGGGAAAACAGATACGCAGTATTTT.

Within the sample, this clonotype is medium-sized. This beta chain slipped into a library made for alpha chains as a stray read, so its size is not meaningful. The chain recombines TRBV20-1 with TRBJ2-4; D gene unclear. Germline V gives CDR1 DFQATT, CDR2 SNEGSKA (reference sequence). The V end lost 7 bases, the J end lost 0 bases, and 16 bases lay between the germline ends. The CDR3 spans 15 residues. The CDR3 sequence: CSGSENPLAKNIQYF. The CDR3 DNA is TGCAGTGGGTCCGAAAACCCCCTAGCCAAAAACATTCAGTACTTC.

The sample holds many counts of this clonotype. The library was designed around alpha chains, so this beta chain is a stray read whose abundance carries little weight. V usage is TRBV10-3 and J usage is TRBJ1-1, with TRBD1 matching over 12 bases. The CDR3 runs to 16 residues. Germline assignment: CDR1 ENHRY and CDR2 SYGVKD. Trimming removed 6 bases from V and 6 bases from J; junction bases left unmatched: 11. CDR3 protein: CAISSGQGAQVSEAFF. CDR3 nucleotide sequence: TGTGCCATCAGCTCGGGACAGGGGGCTCAGGTGTCTGAAGCTTTCTTT.

This clonotype is deemed medium-sized. As an off-target read in a library built for alpha chains, this beta chain has a frequency of little significance. The J gene is TRBJ1-5, the V gene TRBV7-2, with a tentative D call TRBD1 (6 bases). The ends were cut back, 5 bases at V and 5 bases at J, with 10 bases in the middle. This CDR3 comprises 13 residues. Germline values: CDR1 SGHTA, CDR2 FQGNSA. The CDR3 DNA reads TGTGCCAGCAGCCTACAGGGTGATCAGCCCCAGCATTTT. This encodes CASSLQGDQPQHF.

By proportion, this clonotype is medium-sized. Within a library made for alpha chains, this beta chain is off target, and its count is uninformative. The genes are TRBV5-1 and TRBJ2-3, with 7 bases aligning to TRBD1. J was trimmed by 6 bases and V by 2 bases; bases with no gene match: 15. The CDR3 has 17 amino acids. Germline V gene sequence: CDR1 SGHRS, CDR2 YFSETQ. The CDR3 protein is CASSLQPGTAERDTQYF. CDR3 nucleotide sequence: TGCGCCAGCAGCTTACAACCCGGGACAGCGGAGAGGGATACGCAGTATTTT.

Sample share makes this clonotype medium-sized (0.01 to 0.1%). A library made for alpha chains picked up this beta chain off target, so its size means little. The rearrangement uses TRBV6-2 or TRBV6-3 and TRBJ2-5, with D possibly being TRBD2 (7 bases). The CDR3 extends over 13 amino acids. CDR1 is MNHEY, CDR2 SVGEGT, per germline. The V and J ends lost 7 bases and 2 bases respectively, with 11 bases between them. The CDR3 spells CASTEGGQETQYF. The CDR3, as DNA: TGTGCCAGCACTGAGGGGGGGCAAGAGACCCAGTACTTC.

By frequency in the sample, this clonotype is medium-sized. This beta chain is an off-target read within a library intended for alpha chains, so its frequency means little. V and J are TRBV6-2 or TRBV6-3 and TRBJ1-1; D is undetermined. The V and J ends lost 7 bases and 2 bases respectively, with 14 bases between them. The CDR3 runs to 14 residues. Germline V lookup: CDR1 MNHEY, CDR2 SVGEGT. CDR3 loop: CASTGGPDNTEAFF. The CDR3 DNA reads as TGTGCCAGCACCGGAGGGCCGGACAACACTGAAGCTTTCTTT.

Sample share makes this clonotype medium-sized. Being off target in a library aimed at alpha chains, this beta chain has a size of little meaning. The V and J genes are TRBV7-2 and TRBJ2-5, with unresolved D. The CDR3 totals 15 residues. Germline-derived CDR1 and CDR2 are SGHTA and FQGNSA. With 1 base removed from V and 4 bases from J, the gap between germline ends came to 13 bases. In DNA, the CDR3 is TGTGCCAGCAGCTTAGGAGCCAGGATGGGAGAGACCCAGTACTTC. Translating gives CASSLGARMGETQYF.

This clonotype is medium-sized in the sample. The library was built for alpha chains, so this beta chain is an off-target read and its size means little. The chain employs TRBV2 and TRBJ2-6; D not resolved. This CDR3 spans 14 amino acids. CDR1 and CDR2 (germline): SNHLY, FYNNEI. With 1 base removed from V and 4 bases from J, the gap between germline ends came to 5 bases. The CDR3 bases are TGTGCCAGCAGTGAAGAGGCCGGGGCCAACGTCCTGACTTTC. Translation: CASSEEAGANVLTF.

This clonotype qualifies as medium-sized. This beta chain turned up in a library designed for alpha chains; as an off-target read, its abundance says little. The chain uses TRBV2 and TRBJ1-2; 8 nucleotides match TRBD1. The CDR3 consists of 15 residues. V dropped 5 bases and J dropped 2; count of bases not matched to a gene: 7. The germline CDR1 and CDR2 sequences are SNHLY and FYNNEI. The CDR3 DNA sequence: TGTGCCAGCAGTATGAGGACAGGGTTGAACTATGGCTACACCTTC. This gives the protein CASSMRTGLNYGYTF.

By proportion, this clonotype is medium-sized. The library was built for alpha chains, so this beta chain is an off-target read and its size means little. J is TRBJ2-7 and V is TRBV13; the match to TRBD2 covers 7 bases. This CDR3 has 16 residues. Per germline, CDR1 PRHDT and CDR2 FYEKMQ (reference sequence). Trimming removed 4 bases from V and 4 bases from J; junction bases left unmatched: 13. The CDR3 spells CASSSETSPKPYEQYF. CDR3 DNA: TGTGCCAGCAGCTCAGAGACTAGCCCGAAACCTTACGAGCAGTACTTC.

This clonotype has only a few counts. A library made for alpha chains picked up this beta chain off target, so its size means little. The chain couples TRBV7-8 to TRBJ2-1, with 11 bases lining up with TRBD2. V lost 10 bases, J lost 5 bases, and 13 bases stayed unmatched. This CDR3 spans 16 amino acids. Germline CDR1 is SGHVS and CDR2 is FQNEAQ. CDR3 region: CAIRTARLAGHNEQFF. The CDR3 nucleotides are TGTGCCATCCGGACGGCCAGACTAGCGGGGCACAATGAGCAGTTCTTC.

By share, this clonotype ranks as medium-sized (0.01 to 0.1%). Because this beta chain is a stray read in a library intended to capture alpha chains, its abundance should not be given much weight. The V and J genes are TRBV20-1 and TRBJ1-5; D gene uncertain. Germline lookup yields CDR1 DFQATT and CDR2 SNEGSKA (reference sequence). This CDR3 has 15 amino acids. Between the trimmed V and J ends, which lost 3 bases and 2 bases, there was a span of 14 bases. The CDR3 sequence is CSASAGNPGNQPQHF. In nucleotides, the CDR3 is TGCAGTGCTAGTGCGGGGAACCCTGGCAATCAGCCCCAGCATTTT.